The T cell receptor (beta chain) described here comes from a study of cytomegalovirus exposure and HLA in healthy donors. General study points: Researchers had no immune exposure information except CMV serostatus available. Many donors carried some public TCRs, although rarity characterized most TCR sequences.

Turning to this clone: What it binds is not known.

Vbeta (60) and Jbeta (13) primers were used in the PCR. Using immunoSEQ multiplex PCR, the repertoire was profiled, and TCRdb retains in-frame clones only, with some absent. The table has approximately 75,000 clones, 60% to 75% seen once. The V end lost 2 bases, the J end lost 1 base, and 16 bases lay between the germline ends. The CDR3 extends over 17 amino acids. Per the germline V gene, CDR1 is MNHEY and CDR2 is SMNVEV (reference sequence). In nominal health when sampled, donors likely had unrecorded immune exposures nonetheless. The receptor was isolated from a man aged 35 to 55 in good health and CMV-seropositive. This chain joins TRBV27 and TRBJ2-3, with a possible D match to TRBD2 (6 bases). The specimen sequenced was PBMCs. CDR3 DNA: TGTGCCAGCAGTTTACTGGGTGGGGGGATAGGCACAGATACGCAGTATTTT. As protein: CASSLLGGGIGTDTQYF.